This T cell receptor (beta chain) was found in a study of graft-versus-host responses after intestinal transplantation. Study observations and caveats: Early declines in HvG clones that occurred post-transplant were associated with peak circulating GvH clone levels.

The repertoire was sequenced with immunoSEQ multiplex PCR; TCRdb's copy has only in-frame clones and lacks some. The repertoire has 40,000 or so clones, roughly 90% of them found once; the top ten carry around 6.9%. A remark on this clone: The antigen remains unidentified.

The CDR3 is made up of 12 amino acids. In germline, CDR1 is SGHNT, CDR2 YYREEE (reference sequence). V was trimmed by 6 bases and J by 8 bases, leaving 14 bases between them. This rearrangement joins TRBV5-4 to TRBJ1-2; possibly TRBD1 for D (5 bases). Source: PBMCs, taken approximately 270 days after transplant. This receptor was identified in a human patient who received an intestinal transplant, so some T cells may come from the graft donor. CDR3 nucleotides: TGTGCCAGCACGCCGCCTCAGGGAGGCTACACCTTC. Protein sequence: CASTPPQGGYTF.